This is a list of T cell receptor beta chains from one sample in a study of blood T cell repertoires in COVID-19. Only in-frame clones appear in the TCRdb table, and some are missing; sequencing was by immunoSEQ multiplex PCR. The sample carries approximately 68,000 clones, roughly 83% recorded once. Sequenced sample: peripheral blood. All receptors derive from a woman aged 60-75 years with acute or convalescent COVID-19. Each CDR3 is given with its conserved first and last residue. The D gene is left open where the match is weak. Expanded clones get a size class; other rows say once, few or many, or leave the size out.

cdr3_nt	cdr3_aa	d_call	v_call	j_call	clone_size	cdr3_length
TGTGCCAGCAGTGGCCTTAGGGGGGGGGCGTCGTTAGATACGCAGTATTTT	CASSGLRGGASLDTQYF	NA	TRBV25-1	TRBJ2-3	few	17
TGCGCCAGCAGCCCCCGGGACAGGGGACCGTTCTTC	CASSPRDRGPFF	TRBD1	TRBV10-2	TRBJ2-1	NA	12
TGTGCCAGTAGACCGGGACAGGATGGCTACACCTTC	CASRPGQDGYTF	TRBD1	TRBV19	TRBJ1-2	NA	12
TGTGCCAGCAGCTTAGAGGTCAGATTGAACACCGGGGAGCTGTTTTTT	CASSLEVRLNTGELFF	NA	TRBV11-2	TRBJ2-2	NA	16
TGTGCCAGCACCGGACAGGGGAGGGGTCAGCCCCAGCATTTT	CASTGQGRGQPQHF	TRBD1	TRBV6-5	TRBJ1-5	NA	14
TGTGCCAGCAGCCCCCCGGGGGGCTATGGCTACACCTTC	CASSPPGGYGYTF	NA	TRBV7-9	TRBJ1-2	NA	13
TGTGCCAGCAGCTTGGGCACCGGGACAGGCGTGGACGAGCAGTACTTC	CASSLGTGTGVDEQYF	TRBD1	TRBV5-6	TRBJ2-7	NA	16
TGTGCCAGCAGTGAATCGGGGCCGGGGGGAAGCTCCTACAATGAGCAGTTCTTC	CASSESGPGGSSYNEQFF	TRBD2	TRBV2	TRBJ2-1	once	18
TGTGCCAGCAGCTCACCGGGTTTGGATGGCTACACCTTC	CASSSPGLDGYTF	NA	TRBV11-2	TRBJ1-2	NA	13
TGTGCCAGCAGCTCCAGACTAGCCGATACGCAGTATTTT	CASSSRLADTQYF	TRBD2	TRBV11-2	TRBJ2-3	NA	13
TGTGCCATCAGTGAGTCGGGGACAGGGTCTGGAAACACCATATATTTT	CAISESGTGSGNTIYF	TRBD1	TRBV10-3	TRBJ1-3	NA	16
TGTGCCAGCAAGAGGTCCGGGACTGAAGCTTTCTTT	CASKRSGTEAFF	NA	TRBV27	TRBJ1-1	NA	12